This T cell receptor beta chain originates from a study of OX40 agonist ivuxolimab in advanced cancers. The protocol was immunoSEQ multiplex PCR, while the TCRdb copy is restricted to in-frame clones and leaves out a portion. The sample yields under 90,000 clones, 85% to 95% seen once. The sequence was collected from an adult with an advanced solid tumor such as melanoma, head and neck, liver or kidney cancer. This specimen consisted of CD4+ or CD8+ T cells sorted from blood, obtained in a trial of the OX40 agonist ivuxolimab.

The CDR3 protein is CASSLQAFNQPQHF. CDR3 in DNA: TGTGCCAGTAGTCTACAGGCGTTTAATCAGCCCCAGCATTTT. The rearrangement uses TRBV19 and TRBJ1-5, with D perhaps matching TRBD1 (5 bases). Germline CDR1 and CDR2: LNHDA and SQIVND (reference sequence). The CDR3 is 14 residues long. The V end was cut by 5 bases, the J end by 4 bases, with 12 bases between.